In its sample, the clone carrying this T cell receptor (beta chain) was seen a few times. No antigen is known for it. The data stem from a study of T cell responses to AZD1222 COVID-19 vaccine. Study-wide points: Nearly half of spike-specific TCRs reportedly target unmutated variant regions. Clonal diversity may have been underestimated, and the donors were mostly white British, with more females than males.

Investigators merged groups given second doses at roughly 4 or roughly 12 weeks. From germline, CDR1 is GTSNPN and CDR2 SVGIG (reference sequence). V was pared by 2 bases and J by 2 bases, with 11 bases of the junction left unmatched. The CDR3 sequence is 17 residues long. The repertoire was sequenced with immunoSEQ multiplex PCR; TCRdb's copy has only in-frame clones and lacks some. The data show about 94,000 clones, 85% seen once. The source of this sequence is an adult who received the AZD1222 COVID-19 vaccine. The genes are TRBV30 and TRBJ2-7; 11 positions agree with TRBD2. The sample consisted of peripheral blood, taken 28 days after the second AZD1222 dose. The CDR3 DNA reads as TGTGCCTGGAGTAAACCCCCGCGACTAGCGGGAACCTACGAGCAGTACTTC. Translating it yields CAWSKPPRLAGTYEQYF.